The 14 T cell receptor beta chains in this list originate from one sample, sequenced in a study of blood T cell repertoires in COVID-19. The repertoire was sequenced with immunoSEQ multiplex PCR; TCRdb's copy has only in-frame clones and lacks some. The data show over 200,000 clones, around 89% seen once. Material: peripheral blood. These receptors all stem from a woman aged 40 to 50 who had recovered from COVID-19.

The chain employs TRBV19 and TRBJ1-6; D is unresolved. The V gene's germline CDR1 is LNHDA and CDR2 SQIVND (reference sequence). The CDR3 consists of 11 residues. V lost 7 bases and J lost 8, with 6 bases in between. The CDR3 bases are TGTGCCAGTATTCGGGATTCACCCCTCCACTTT. This sequence encodes CASIRDSPLHF.

V and J are TRBV5-4 and TRBJ1-3; D is ambiguous. The CDR3 has 15 residues. The germline CDR1 and CDR2 sequences are SGHNT and YYREEE (reference sequence). Trimming stripped 3 bases from V and 0 bases from J, with 10 bases between. CDR3 residues: CASSSPGSSGNTIYF. CDR3 nucleotides: TGTGCCAGCAGCTCGCCTGGCAGCTCTGGAAACACCATATATTTT.

This clone was seen a few times. The V gene is TRBV9, the J gene TRBJ2-7, with 7 positions matching TRBD2. V shed 4 bases and J 4 bases; nucleotides not matched to a gene: 11. CDR3 length: 15 amino acids. The germline gives CDR1 SGDLS, CDR2 YYNGEE. CDR3 sequence reads: CASSLFYWREYEQYV. The CDR3 bases are TGTGCCAGCAGCCTCTTCTATTGGCGGGAGTACGAGCAGTACGTC.

The V and J genes are TRBV19 and TRBJ2-2, with D possibly TRBD1 on 5 matching bases. The CDR3 extends over 14 amino acids. Germline assignment: CDR1 LNHDA and CDR2 SQIVND (reference sequence). Trimming stripped 7 bases from V and 2 bases from J, with 11 bases between. Here the CDR3 reads CASNPGQNTGELFF. CDR3 nucleotide sequence: TGTGCCAGTAACCCCGGACAAAACACCGGGGAGCTGTTTTTT.

The chain has TRBV18 and TRBJ2-7; the D gene is possibly TRBD2 (5 bases). CDR1 is KGHSH, CDR2 LQKENI, per germline. V gave up 6 bases and J gave up 1 base, with 10 bases separating them. The CDR3 is 13 residues long. CDR3 sequence: CASSTPGSYEQYF. In nucleotides, the CDR3 is TGTGCCAGCTCCACCCCGGGGTCCTACGAGCAGTACTTC. Using reference TRBV18 and TRBJ2-7 for the parts outside the CDR3, the full variable domain is NAGVMQNPRHLVRRRGQEARLRCSPMKGHSHVYWYRQLPEEGLKFMVYLQKENIIDESGMPKERFSAEFPKEGPSILRIQQVVRGDSAAYFCASSTPGSYEQYFGPGTRLTVT.

The gene calls are TRBV19 and TRBJ2-7; D is ambiguous. In germline, CDR1 is LNHDA, CDR2 SQIVND (reference sequence). The CDR3 contains 15 residues. V was trimmed by 3 bases and J by 1 base, leaving 13 bases between them. CDR3 in amino acids: CASSMGWAPSYEQYF. The DNA for the CDR3 is TGTGCCAGTAGTATGGGCTGGGCCCCATCCTACGAGCAGTACTTC.

The gene calls are TRBV5-5 and TRBJ1-5, with 7 bases fitting TRBD1. After removal of 1 base from V and 6 bases from J, the junction contained 4 bases not matched to a gene. Germline CDR1 reads SGHKS; CDR2 reads YYEKEE (reference sequence). The CDR3 has 14 amino acids. The CDR3 reads CASSLWQGGQPQHF. The CDR3 bases are TGTGCCAGCAGCTTGTGGCAGGGGGGTCAGCCCCAGCATTTT.

J is TRBJ2-1 and V is TRBV9, with 16 nucleotides matching TRBD2. The V segment lost 4 bases and the J segment 9 bases; nucleotides outside the gene matches: 7. The CDR3 loop spans 16 amino acids. Germline values: CDR1 SGDLS, CDR2 YYNGEE. CDR3 DNA: TGTGCCAGCAGCCCGGGACTAGCGGGAGGGCGGGGTGAGCAGTTCTTC. Residues: CASSPGLAGGRGEQFF.

The chain uses TRBV30 and TRBJ1-4, with 7 positions matching TRBD1. Germline V gene sequence: CDR1 GTSNPN, CDR2 SVGIG (reference sequence). J gave up 8 bases and V 0 bases, and 6 bases lay outside the gene matches. The CDR3 runs to 14 residues. The CDR3 protein is CAWSVGRGREKLFF. CDR3 coding DNA: TGTGCCTGGAGTGTGGGTAGGGGGCGGGAAAAACTGTTTTTT.

The chain links TRBV6-2 or TRBV6-3 to TRBJ2-3, with D possibly TRBD2 on 6 matching bases. V was clipped by 7 bases and J by 9 bases, with 11 bases between them. Germline values: CDR1 MNHEY, CDR2 SVGEGT. There are 11 residues in the CDR3. This chain's CDR3 is CASTPGRTQYF. The CDR3 region has the DNA TGTGCCAGCACCCCGGGGAGGACGCAGTATTTT.

The CDR3 is CASSPGVYQPQHF. CDR3 in DNA: TGTGCCAGCAGCCCCGGGGTTTATCAGCCCCAGCATTTT. The chain combines TRBV7-6 with TRBJ1-5, with no clear D. The CDR3 consists of 13 residues. V lost 5 bases and J lost 5, with 10 bases in between. Germline V CDR1 and CDR2: SGHVS, FNYEAQ.

The chain has TRBV11-2 and TRBJ2-1; 11 nucleotides line up with TRBD2. The trim removed 6 bases at V and 9 bases at J, leaving 7 bases unmatched. The CDR3 runs to 14 residues. The germline V gene has CDR1 SGHAT and CDR2 FQNNGV. The CDR3 coding sequence is TGTGCCAGCAGAAGACTAGCGGGAAAAGTTGAGCAGTTCTTC. Protein product: CASRRLAGKVEQFF.

The CDR3 loop reads CASSPSVTANTGELFF. In DNA, the CDR3 is TGCGCCAGCAGCCCTAGTGTGACAGCGAACACCGGGGAGCTGTTTTTT. This chain links TRBV5-1 with TRBJ2-2; TRBD1 is a possible D gene (5 bases). V was cut by 4 bases and J by 0 bases, with 13 bases left in between. Germline V CDR1 and CDR2: SGHRS, YFSETQ. The CDR3 sequence is 16 residues long. The full variable domain, with the rest looked up from reference TRBV5-1 and TRBJ2-2, is KAGVTQTPRYLIKTRGQQVTLSCSPISGHRSVSWYQQTPGQGLQFLFEYFSETQRNKGNFPGRFSGRQFSNSRSEMNVSTLELGDSALYLCASSPSVTANTGELFFGEGSRLTVL.

The J gene is TRBJ2-7, the V gene TRBV5-4, with 10 bases matching TRBD1. V lost 0 bases, J lost 3 bases, and 3 bases stayed unmatched. CDR3 length equals 15 residues. Per germline, CDR1 SGHNT and CDR2 YYREEE (reference sequence). This chain's CDR3 is CASSLGGTGDYEQYF. The CDR3 region has the DNA TGTGCCAGCAGCTTGGGGGGGACAGGGGACTACGAGCAGTACTTC.